Below, 20 T cell receptor beta chains from the same sample are listed, as sequenced in a study of T-cell memory formation after mild COVID-19. TCRdb redid the calling of the 5' RACE reads with MiXCR, one entry per CDR3 protein. The data contain about 320,000 distinct CDR3 sequences, around an eighth of them seen just once; the ten biggest clones take up under 25%. The sample comprised PBMCs or a T cell subset sorted from them (not recorded which). Receptor source: a man younger than 35 who had mild COVID-19 (a few samples of this study predate the infection). Cell type and time point are not known.

The sample holds a few counts of this clonotype. The chain couples TRBV24-1 to TRBJ2-1; TRBD2 is a possible D gene (5 bases). Trimming took off 5 bases at V and 6 bases at J, with 7 bases between the two ends. This CDR3 has 12 residues. Germline CDR1 and CDR2: KGHDR and SFDVKD. DNA of the CDR3: TGTGCCACCAGTGTTGGGAGCAATGAGCAGTTCTTC. Residues: CATSVGSNEQFF.

This clonotype was observed a single time. The chain joins TRBV5-1 to TRBJ2-3; 8 bases map to TRBD1. This CDR3 contains 15 residues. CDR1 is SGHRS, CDR2 YFSETQ, per germline. V lost 4 bases to trimming and J lost 2 bases; unmatched junction nucleotides: 6. CDR3 amino acids: CASSRRQGYTDTQYF. In DNA form, the CDR3 reads TGCGCCAGCAGCCGACGACAGGGGTACACAGATACGCAGTATTTT.

The sample holds a few counts of this clonotype. This chain connects TRBV7-3 to TRBJ1-1; the D gene is possibly TRBD1 (5 bases). From germline, CDR1 is SGHTA and CDR2 FQGTGA. CDR3 length: 13 residues. V was pared by 0 bases and J by 12 bases, with 14 bases between. CDR3 DNA sequence: TGTGCCAGCAGCTTAACGTCGGGGACCTTATCTTTCTTT. Protein: CASSLTSGTLSFF.

The sample holds a few counts of this clonotype. This chain uses TRBV7-3 with TRBJ1-2; TRBD1 matches 9 bases. The CDR3 extends over 14 amino acids. CDR1 is SGHTA, CDR2 FQGTGA, per germline. With V trimmed by 4 bases and J by 4 bases, 4 bases remained unmatched. CDR3 sequence reads: CASSSGTGSYGYTF. In DNA form, the CDR3 reads TGTGCCAGCAGCTCTGGGACAGGGAGCTATGGCTACACCTTC. The full variable domain, in which reference TRBV7-3 and TRBJ1-2 provide the parts outside the CDR3, is GAGVSQTPSNKVTEKGKYVELRCDPISGHTALYWYRQSLGQGPEFLIYFQGTGAADDSGLPNDRFFAVRPEGSVSTLKIQRTERGDSAVYLCASSSGTGSYGYTFGSGTRLTVV.

This clonotype was seen a handful of times. This chain connects TRBV12-5 to TRBJ1-1, with unresolved D. From germline, CDR1 is LGHNT and CDR2 FRNRAP. The CDR3 contains 15 residues. Between the trimmed V and J ends, which lost 2 bases and 1 base, there was a span of 11 bases. The CDR3 region has the DNA TGTGCTAGTGGTTTGTCCCGACTGGAGAACACTGAAGCTTTCTTT. Protein: CASGLSRLENTEAFF. Variable domain in full (rest from reference TRBV12-5 and TRBJ1-1): DARVTQTPRHKVTEMGQEVTMRCQPILGHNTVFWYRQTMMQGLELLAYFRNRAPLDDSGMPKDRFSAEMPDATLATLKIQPSEPRDSAVYFCASGLSRLENTEAFFGQGTRLTVV.

The V and J genes are TRBV15 and TRBJ1-2; TRBD1 matches 7 bases. CDR1 LNHNV and CDR2 YYDKDF come from the germline V gene (reference sequence). V trimming: 6 bases; J trimming: 2 bases; junction bases outside the gene matches: 3. This CDR3 has 13 amino acids. The CDR3 nucleotides are TGTGCCACCAGTAGGGACAGCAACTATGGCTACACCTTC. Translating gives CATSRDSNYGYTF.

This clonotype appeared a few times. The genes are TRBV27 and TRBJ1-5; 9 nucleotides agree with TRBD1. Germline assignment: CDR1 MNHEY and CDR2 SMNVEV (reference sequence). The CDR3 length is 14 residues. The junction had 6 bases not matched to a gene; V was cut back by 5 bases and J by 7 bases. The DNA for the CDR3 is TGTGCCAGCAGTCCACAGGGGGCTGGACAGCCCCAGCATTTT. Translating gives CASSPQGAGQPQHF.

This chain uses TRBV9 with TRBJ1-2; D not resolved. The ends were cut back, 0 bases at V and 4 bases at J, with 13 bases in the middle. Germline assignment: CDR1 SGDLS and CDR2 YYNGEE. The CDR3 is made up of 15 amino acids. The CDR3 DNA sequence: TGTGCCAGCAGCGTAGACCCCCTACAACCCTATGGCTACACCTTC. Its protein product is CASSVDPLQPYGYTF.

This clonotype came up a few times. CDR3 protein: CASSFRGGAGDTQYF. The DNA for the CDR3 is TGTGCCAGCAGCTTTAGAGGGGGCGCAGGGGATACGCAGTATTTT. V is TRBV7-3 and J is TRBJ2-3, with TRBD1 identical over 7 bases. CDR3 length equals 15 residues. J gave up 6 bases and V 3 bases, and 9 bases lay outside the gene matches. Germline V gene sequence: CDR1 SGHTA, CDR2 FQGTGA.

This clonotype was seen more than once but under ten times. This chain links TRBV6-1 with TRBJ2-5; no clear D gene. In germline, CDR1 is MNHNS, CDR2 SASEGT. The V end was cut by 10 bases, the J end by 5 bases, with 11 bases between. The CDR3 is 11 residues long. The CDR3 region is CANRLGETQYF. As DNA, the CDR3 is TGTGCCAATCGATTAGGGGAGACCCAGTACTTC.

The chain uses TRBV6-5 and TRBJ1-1; 7 nucleotides agree with TRBD1. The CDR3 runs 13 residues. CDR1 is MNHEY, CDR2 SVGAGI, per germline. The junction had 11 bases not matched to a gene; V was cut back by 8 bases and J by 8 bases. The DNA for the CDR3 is TGTGCCAGCGAAAATTCAGGGGGACGGGAAGCTTTCTTT. As protein: CASENSGGREAFF.

This clonotype occurred a few times. This sequence joins TRBV27 and TRBJ1-1, with 10 positions matching TRBD1. This CDR3 spans 14 amino acids. In germline, CDR1 is MNHEY, CDR2 SMNVEV (reference sequence). Unmatched junction bases numbered 7, after V lost 6 bases and J lost 6 bases. Written as DNA, the CDR3 is TGTGCCAGCAGGGGGGGACAGGGGTGGGCTGAAGCTTTCTTT. Its translation is CASRGGQGWAEAFF.

This clonotype was observed a handful of times. V is TRBV30 and J is TRBJ2-1, with a tentative D call TRBD1 (5 bases). The germline V gene encodes CDR1 GTSNPN and CDR2 SVGIG (reference sequence). This CDR3 region has 14 residues. V dropped 2 bases and J dropped 0 bases, with 8 bases sitting between them. The chain's CDR3 is CAWSRQYSYNEQFF. The DNA for the CDR3 is TGTGCCTGGAGTCGACAGTACTCCTACAATGAGCAGTTCTTC.

In this sample, this clonotype turned up a few times. The V call is TRBV11-2, the J call TRBJ1-1; the D is unclear. The V gene's germline CDR1 is SGHAT and CDR2 FQNNGV. Between the trimmed V and J ends, which lost 8 bases and 5 bases, there was a span of 12 bases. This CDR3 has 12 residues. CDR3 bases: TGTGCCAGCTCAACGATTGGAACTGAAGCTTTCTTT. Translation gives CASSTIGTEAFF.

This clonotype was seen a few times. The chain combines TRBV29-1 with TRBJ1-1; D is perhaps TRBD1 (5 bases). V gave up 4 bases and J gave up 4 bases, with 10 bases separating them. Germline V gene sequence: CDR1 SQVTM, CDR2 ANQGSEA. This CDR3 spans 12 amino acids. The CDR3 DNA is TGCAGCGTTGCAACAGGTCGCACTGAAGCTTTCTTT. This gives the protein CSVATGRTEAFF.

This chain uses TRBV10-3 with TRBJ1-6; 10 bases agree with TRBD1. The CDR3 sequence is 16 residues long. CDR1 is ENHRY and CDR2 is SYGVKD in the germline V gene. V was clipped by 0 bases and J by 14 bases; unmatched bases: 10. CDR3 in DNA: TGTGCCATCAGTGAGTCAGGGGGACAGGGGATGAGATCCCTCCACTTT. It encodes CAISESGGQGMRSLHF.

The V call is TRBV28, the J call TRBJ1-1; tentative D call: TRBD1 (6 bases). Between the trimmed V and J ends, which lost 10 bases and 1 base, there was a span of 19 bases. This CDR3 comprises 15 residues. CDR1 is MDHEN and CDR2 is SYDVKM in the germline V gene. CDR3 coding DNA: TGTGCCATTAACCCCCCAGGGGCACAGAACACTGAAGCTTTCTTT. Its protein is CAINPPGAQNTEAFF. Variable domain in full (rest from reference TRBV28 and TRBJ1-1): DVKVTQSSRYLVKRTGEKVFLECVQDMDHENMFWYRQDPGLGLRLIYFSYDVKMKEKGDIPEGYSVSREKKERFSLILESASTNQTSMYLCAINPPGAQNTEAFFGQGTRLTVV.

This clonotype was detected only a few times. J is TRBJ2-6 and V is TRBV5-1; a possible D gene is TRBD1 (5 bases). Trimming removed 3 bases at V and 0 bases at J, with 7 bases between. This CDR3 has 15 amino acids. The germline gives CDR1 SGHRS, CDR2 YFSETQ. CDR3 in amino acids: CASSSTDSGANVLTF. As DNA, the CDR3 is TGCGCCAGCAGCTCGACAGACTCTGGGGCCAACGTCCTGACTTTC.

This clonotype was picked up a small number of times. The gene calls are TRBV20-1 and TRBJ2-1; unclear D gene. The CDR3 has 12 residues. CDR1 and CDR2 from the germline V gene are DFQATT and SNEGSKA (reference sequence). The V end lost 6 bases, the J end lost 0 bases, and 6 bases lay between the germline ends. The CDR3 is CSADISYNEQFF. CDR3 sequence (DNA): TGCAGTGCCGATATCTCCTACAATGAGCAGTTCTTC.

This clonotype was detected a few times. This chain uses TRBV15 with TRBJ2-3; D is possibly TRBD1 or TRBD2 (5 bases each). Germline V gene lookup returns CDR1 LNHNV and CDR2 YYDKDF (reference sequence). Trimming removed 4 bases at V and 6 bases at J, with 14 bases between. This CDR3 comprises 14 residues. This CDR3 reads CATSKGPRDDTQYF. The CDR3 bases are TGTGCCACCAGCAAGGGACCCCGGGACGATACGCAGTATTTT.